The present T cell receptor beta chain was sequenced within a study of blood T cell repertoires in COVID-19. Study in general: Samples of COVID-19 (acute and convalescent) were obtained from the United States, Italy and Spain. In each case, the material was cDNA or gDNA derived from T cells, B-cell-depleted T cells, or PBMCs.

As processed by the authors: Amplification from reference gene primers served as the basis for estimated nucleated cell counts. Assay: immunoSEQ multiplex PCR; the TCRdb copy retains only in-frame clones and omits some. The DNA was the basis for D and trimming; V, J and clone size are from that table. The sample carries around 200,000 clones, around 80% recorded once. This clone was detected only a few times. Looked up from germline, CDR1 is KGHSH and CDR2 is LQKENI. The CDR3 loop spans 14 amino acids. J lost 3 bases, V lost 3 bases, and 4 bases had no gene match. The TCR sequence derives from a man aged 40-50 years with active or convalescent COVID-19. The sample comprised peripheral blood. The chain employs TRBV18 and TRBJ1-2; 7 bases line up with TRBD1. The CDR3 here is CASSPNRGDYGYTF. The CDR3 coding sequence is TGTGCCAGCTCACCGAACAGGGGCGACTATGGCTACACCTTC.